This is a list of T cell receptor beta chains from one sample in a study of cytotoxic CD8 clonotypes in ibrutinib-treated CLL. Libraries were prepared by immunoSEQ multiplex PCR; TCRdb keeps only in-frame clonotypes and omits some of them. The sample lists fewer than 150,000 clones; 80% to 90% were seen once. Source: PBMCs, taken after 24 months of ibrutinib treatment. Receptor source: a human donor with chronic lymphocytic leukemia. Both conserved end residues are part of each CDR3. The order of the fields is V gene, D gene, CDR3 length, J gene, CDR3 DNA, CDR3 protein. A D gene is named only where the DNA matches it firmly.

TRBV11-2	NA	13	TRBJ1-5	TGTGCCAGCAGCTTAGCCGTGGGTCAGCCCCAGCATTTT	CASSLAVGQPQHF
TRBV5-4	NA	14	TRBJ1-4	TGTGCCAGCAGCTTGGGCGGCCGGAGTACTGAACTGTTTTTT	CASSLGGRSTELFF
TRBV28	NA	15	TRBJ1-6	TGTGCCAGCAGCACAGGAGGCTCCTATAATTCACCCCTCCACTTT	CASSTGGSYNSPLHF
TRBV5-1	NA	14	TRBJ2-7	TGCGCCAGCAGCCCTTTAGCCGGGAAAACCGAGCAGTACTTC	CASSPLAGKTEQYF
TRBV2	NA	13	TRBJ2-5	TGTGCCAGCAGGGAGGACTGGCAAGAGACCCAGTACTTC	CASREDWQETQYF
TRBV19	TRBD1	17	TRBJ1-1	TGTGCCAGTAGTATCGACAGGGGGTTTTTGGGATACCCTGAAGCTTTCTTT	CASSIDRGFLGYPEAFF
TRBV6-1	TRBD2	17	TRBJ2-3	TGTGCCAGCAGTGGAGGGACTAGCGGGGGGGTTACAGATACGCAGTATTTT	CASSGGTSGGVTDTQYF
TRBV5-6	NA	12	TRBJ2-4	TGTGCCAGCAGCTTAGTCAACAACATTCAGTACTTC	CASSLVNNIQYF
TRBV28	NA	15	TRBJ1-2	TGTGCCAGCAGTTCCCCGGGGCCGAGGGACTATGGCTACACCTTC	CASSSPGPRDYGYTF
TRBV11-3	NA	17	TRBJ2-1	TGTGCCAGCAGCCCAAACCGGGACTCCTTCTCCTACAATGAGCAGTTCTTC	CASSPNRDSFSYNEQFF
TRBV10-3	TRBD1	14	TRBJ2-7	TGTGCCATCAGTGAACGGGACAGTTCCTACGAGCAGTACTTC	CAISERDSSYEQYF
TRBV27	NA	12	TRBJ2-2	TGTGCCAGCAGTTTAAGCACCGGGGAGCTGTTTTTT	CASSLSTGELFF
TRBV7-9	NA	14	TRBJ1-1	TGTGCCAGCAGCGTCGAGGTTTTCGGAACTGAAGCTTTCTTT	CASSVEVFGTEAFF